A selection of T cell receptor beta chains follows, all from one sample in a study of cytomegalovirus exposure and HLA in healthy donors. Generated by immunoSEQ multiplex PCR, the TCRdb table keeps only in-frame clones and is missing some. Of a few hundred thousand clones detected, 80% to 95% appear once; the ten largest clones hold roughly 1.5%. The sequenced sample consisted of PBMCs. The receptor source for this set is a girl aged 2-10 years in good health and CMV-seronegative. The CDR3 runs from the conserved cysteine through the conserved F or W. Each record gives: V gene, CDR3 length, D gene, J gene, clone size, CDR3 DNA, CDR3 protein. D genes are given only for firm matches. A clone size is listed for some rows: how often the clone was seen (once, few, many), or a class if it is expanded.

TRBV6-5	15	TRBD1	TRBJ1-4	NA	TGTGCCAGCAGAAAACGGGACAGGGATAATGAAAAACTGTTTTTT	CASRKRDRDNEKLFF
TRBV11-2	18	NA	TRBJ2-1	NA	TGTGCCAGCAGCTCCCCAGGGTCACGCAGGCCGCACAATAATGAGCAGTTCTTC	CASSSPGSRRPHNNEQFF
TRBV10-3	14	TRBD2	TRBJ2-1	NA	TGTGCCATCAGTGTTAGCGGGAGTTGGGAAGAGCAGTTCTTC	CAISVSGSWEEQFF
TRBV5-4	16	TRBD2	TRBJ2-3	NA	TGTGCCAGCAGCCCCTGGACTAGCGGGAGCACAGATACGCAGTATTTT	CASSPWTSGSTDTQYF
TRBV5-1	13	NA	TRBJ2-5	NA	TGCGCCAGCAGCACGGACAACGACGAGACCCAGTACTTC	CASSTDNDETQYF
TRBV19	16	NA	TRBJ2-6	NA	TGTGCCAGTAGTTGGGGGCAGCGCTCTGGGGCCAACGTCCTGACTTTC	CASSWGQRSGANVLTF
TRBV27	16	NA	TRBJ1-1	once	TGTGCCAGCAGTTTAAACCCCATAGCGCTGAACACTGAAGCTTTCTTT	CASSLNPIALNTEAFF
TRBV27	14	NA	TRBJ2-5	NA	TGTGCCAGCAGTTTATTAGGGGCGATGGAGACCCAGTACTTC	CASSLLGAMETQYF
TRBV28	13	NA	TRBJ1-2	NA	TGTGCCAGCAGCAGCTCGGGACTCTATGGCTACACCTTC	CASSSSGLYGYTF
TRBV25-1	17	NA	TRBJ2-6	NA	TGTGCCAGCAGTGCCCCGGGACAAATCTCTGGGGCCAACGTCCTGACTTTC	CASSAPGQISGANVLTF
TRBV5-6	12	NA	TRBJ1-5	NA	TGTGCCAGCAGCCAGGGAATTCAGCCCCAGCATTTT	CASSQGIQPQHF
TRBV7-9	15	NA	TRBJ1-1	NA	TGTGCCACCCCTAATGAACCACCAATGAACACTGAAGCTTTCTTT	CATPNEPPMNTEAFF
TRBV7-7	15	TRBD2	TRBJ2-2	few	TGTGCTAGCAGCTTGACGGGGAGGGGCACCGGGGAGCTGTTTTTT	CASSLTGRGTGELFF
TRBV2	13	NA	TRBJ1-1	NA	TGTGCCAGCTTTGACTCCCCGGACACTGAAGCTTTCTTT	CASFDSPDTEAFF
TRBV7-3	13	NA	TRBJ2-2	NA	TGTGCCAGCGCGGACAGGAACACCGGGGAGCTGTTTTTT	CASADRNTGELFF
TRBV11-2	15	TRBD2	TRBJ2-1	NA	TGTGCCAGCAGCTTAGACGGGACTAGCGGGAGTCAGCAGTTCTTC	CASSLDGTSGSQQFF
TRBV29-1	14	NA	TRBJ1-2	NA	TGCAGCGTTGAAGATATGAGGGCCCTTTTTGGCTACACCTTC	CSVEDMRALFGYTF
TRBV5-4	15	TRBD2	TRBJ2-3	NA	TGTGCCAGCAGCCGCAGCGGGGGGACCCCAGATACGCAGTATTTT	CASSRSGGTPDTQYF
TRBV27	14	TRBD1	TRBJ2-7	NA	TGTGCCAGCAGTCGCGCGACAGGGGTCTACGAGCAGTACTTC	CASSRATGVYEQYF
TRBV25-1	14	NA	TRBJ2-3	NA	TGTGCCAGCAGTGATTCGGCGGTCTCCTATACGCAGTATTTT	CASSDSAVSYTQYF